This is a list of T cell receptor beta chains from one sample in a study of control samples from healthy donors and cancer patients. Using immunoSEQ multiplex PCR, the repertoire was profiled, and TCRdb retains in-frame clones only, with some absent. This table holds under 150,000 clones, about 95% found once. The sequenced sample was blood. Receptors originate from a man aged 25-45 years in good health. Both conserved end residues are trimmed from each CDR3. Each record gives: CDR3 length, clone size, J gene, V gene, CDR3 protein. Part of the rows lack a size; the others show once, few, many or a class for expanded clones.

CDR3 length: 14; clone size: once; J gene: TRBJ1-4; V gene: TRBV19; CDR3 protein: ASSPRDRADNEKLF
CDR3 length: 12; clone size: .; J gene: TRBJ1-5; V gene: TRBV9; CDR3 protein: ASSVDGYSQPQH
CDR3 length: 11; clone size: once; J gene: TRBJ1-4; V gene: TRBV10-3; CDR3 protein: ATAGGSVEKLF
CDR3 length: 12; clone size: .; J gene: TRBJ1-6; V gene: TRBV7-2; CDR3 protein: ASSLEGFGSPLH
CDR3 length: 13; clone size: .; J gene: TRBJ1-5; V gene: TRBV2; CDR3 protein: ASSERGIGNQPQH
CDR3 length: 9; clone size: .; J gene: TRBJ2-3; V gene: TRBV5-5; CDR3 protein: ASRTRDTQY
CDR3 length: 12; clone size: .; J gene: TRBJ1-5; V gene: TRBV27; CDR3 protein: ASSLLGSHQPQH
CDR3 length: 16; clone size: .; J gene: TRBJ2-1; V gene: TRBV13; CDR3 protein: ASSPVGQGGGSYNEQF
CDR3 length: 9; clone size: .; J gene: TRBJ2-3; V gene: TRBV24-1; CDR3 protein: ATGRGDTQY
CDR3 length: 11; clone size: .; J gene: TRBJ1-2; V gene: TRBV9; CDR3 protein: ASNQGGDYGYT
CDR3 length: 10; clone size: .; J gene: TRBJ2-1; V gene: TRBV19; CDR3 protein: ASSDWGNEQF
CDR3 length: 11; clone size: .; J gene: TRBJ1-6; V gene: TRBV27; CDR3 protein: ASSSRVHSPLH
CDR3 length: 13; clone size: .; J gene: TRBJ1-3; V gene: TRBV5-1; CDR3 protein: ASSWDGSSGNTIY
CDR3 length: 14; clone size: .; J gene: TRBJ2-5; V gene: TRBV7-2; CDR3 protein: ASSLLAGGVPETQY
CDR3 length: 9; clone size: .; J gene: TRBJ1-1; V gene: TRBV5-4; CDR3 protein: ASSLNSEAF
CDR3 length: 10; clone size: .; J gene: TRBJ1-2; V gene: TRBV2; CDR3 protein: ASPQGGYGYT
CDR3 length: 9; clone size: .; J gene: TRBJ2-7; V gene: TRBV6-2/TRBV6-3; CDR3 protein: ASSSSHEQY
CDR3 length: 13; clone size: .; J gene: TRBJ2-7; V gene: TRBV28; CDR3 protein: ASSLGGGASYEQY
CDR3 length: 15; clone size: once; J gene: TRBJ1-1; V gene: TRBV5-1; CDR3 protein: ASSLEQGFALNTEAF
CDR3 length: 9; clone size: .; J gene: TRBJ2-1; V gene: TRBV20-1; CDR3 protein: SAGAYNEQF
CDR3 length: 14; clone size: .; J gene: TRBJ2-4; V gene: TRBV4-1; CDR3 protein: ASSLETGGLLNIQY
CDR3 length: 11; clone size: .; J gene: TRBJ1-2; V gene: TRBV5-1; CDR3 protein: ASSRTETDGYT
CDR3 length: 13; clone size: once; J gene: TRBJ1-1; V gene: TRBV6-2/TRBV6-3; CDR3 protein: ASSSWDHTNTEAF
CDR3 length: 14; clone size: once; J gene: TRBJ2-3; V gene: TRBV6-6; CDR3 protein: ASSPGTSFYSDTQY
CDR3 length: 13; clone size: .; J gene: TRBJ2-5; V gene: TRBV11-2; CDR3 protein: ASSLRTVTQETQY
CDR3 length: 11; clone size: .; J gene: TRBJ1-1; V gene: TRBV14; CDR3 protein: ASSHLPNTEAF
CDR3 length: 11; clone size: .; J gene: TRBJ2-2; V gene: TRBV30; CDR3 protein: AWSTGGHGELF
CDR3 length: 11; clone size: .; J gene: TRBJ2-7; V gene: TRBV28; CDR3 protein: ASQGQGIYEQY
CDR3 length: 10; clone size: .; J gene: TRBJ2-1; V gene: TRBV29-1; CDR3 protein: SVVTSGDVQF
CDR3 length: 14; clone size: .; J gene: TRBJ1-1; V gene: TRBV5-8; CDR3 protein: ASVERYRRMNTEAF
CDR3 length: 13; clone size: .; J gene: TRBJ2-5; V gene: TRBV6-2/TRBV6-3; CDR3 protein: ASSGMGLVGETQY
CDR3 length: 11; clone size: .; J gene: TRBJ1-4; V gene: TRBV29-1; CDR3 protein: SARTGANEKLF
CDR3 length: 12; clone size: .; J gene: TRBJ2-1; V gene: TRBV7-6; CDR3 protein: ASSPPPARNEQF
CDR3 length: 13; clone size: .; J gene: TRBJ2-6; V gene: TRBV4-3; CDR3 protein: ASSQGQDGANVLT
CDR3 length: 14; clone size: .; J gene: TRBJ2-2; V gene: TRBV19; CDR3 protein: ASTLMGGTLTGELF
CDR3 length: 14; clone size: .; J gene: TRBJ1-6; V gene: TRBV27; CDR3 protein: ASSLGLTVAESPLH
CDR3 length: 11; clone size: .; J gene: TRBJ1-1; V gene: TRBV30; CDR3 protein: AWSPHVNTEAF
CDR3 length: 11; clone size: .; J gene: TRBJ2-5; V gene: TRBV4-1; CDR3 protein: ASSQFRGETQY
CDR3 length: 12; clone size: .; J gene: TRBJ2-2; V gene: TRBV2; CDR3 protein: ASSASGGSGELF
CDR3 length: 11; clone size: .; J gene: TRBJ2-1; V gene: TRBV11-3; CDR3 protein: ASAAGPNNEQF
CDR3 length: 11; clone size: .; J gene: TRBJ2-7; V gene: TRBV6-5; CDR3 protein: ASSSKGSYEQY
CDR3 length: 10; clone size: .; J gene: TRBJ2-5; V gene: TRBV2; CDR3 protein: ASSEVAETQY
CDR3 length: 11; clone size: .; J gene: TRBJ1-6; V gene: TRBV5-1; CDR3 protein: ASSWQGNSPLH
CDR3 length: 13; clone size: .; J gene: TRBJ2-3; V gene: TRBV2; CDR3 protein: ASSEASSVTDTQY
CDR3 length: 11; clone size: .; J gene: TRBJ2-2; V gene: TRBV29-1; CDR3 protein: SAKGENTGELF
CDR3 length: 12; clone size: .; J gene: TRBJ1-4; V gene: TRBV4-3; CDR3 protein: ASSQEPGDEKLF
CDR3 length: 13; clone size: .; J gene: TRBJ2-3; V gene: TRBV4-1; CDR3 protein: ASSQLAGNTDTQY
CDR3 length: 12; clone size: .; J gene: TRBJ2-5; V gene: TRBV6-2/TRBV6-3; CDR3 protein: ASGQPGFQETQY
CDR3 length: 14; clone size: once; J gene: TRBJ2-5; V gene: TRBV6-5; CDR3 protein: ASSYLGQMYQETQY
CDR3 length: 13; clone size: .; J gene: TRBJ1-1; V gene: TRBV7-2; CDR3 protein: ASSSLGQGNTEAF
CDR3 length: 9; clone size: .; J gene: TRBJ2-7; V gene: TRBV10-1; CDR3 protein: ASGNFYEQY
CDR3 length: 12; clone size: .; J gene: TRBJ1-2; V gene: TRBV10-3; CDR3 protein: AISPGQGGYGYT
CDR3 length: 17; clone size: .; J gene: TRBJ2-1; V gene: TRBV7-8; CDR3 protein: ASSPNGLAGVNLLDEQF